Sequencing of this TCR beta chain was carried out in a study of PD-L1 blockade in urothelial cancer. A single count supports this clone. This CDR3 is built from 13 residues. Time point reported: pretreatment peripheral blood. Assay used: immunoSEQ multiplex PCR; TCRdb lists only in-frame clones, some missing. The data contain tens of thousands of clones, 75% to 90% of them singletons. Sequences were derived from PBMCs, sampled around atezolizumab (anti-PD-L1) treatment. The rearrangement links TRBV21-1 to TRBJ1-5. TRBV21-1 is a pseudogene segment. The source of this sequence is a man between 50 and 59 years old with urothelial cancer. The CDR3 sequence is CASSRRPTGPQHF. In DNA form, the CDR3 reads TGTGCCAGCAGCAGGCGCCCAACGGGGCCCCAGCATTTT.